These 18 T cell receptor beta chains were sequenced from one sample in a study of T-cell reconstitution after alpha-beta-depleted transplantation in children. Study observations and caveats: A year had passed since transplant, and T-cell counts and diversity by then came mostly from newly produced T cells.

These receptors' targets are unknown. The TCRbeta library incorporated unique molecular identifiers. TCRdb processed the PCR reads anew with MiXCR; each CDR3 protein has one entry. The sample comprises around 300,000 distinct CDR3 sequences, roughly 7.8% of which are singletons, and 9.1% rests with the top ten. The material was peripheral blood, obtained 360 days after TCRalphabeta/CD19-depleted stem cell transplant. The receptors were sampled from a female patient between 2 and 15 years old who had a stem cell transplant for Fanconi anemia, so the T cells may come from the graft donor.

This clonotype was counted many times. This chain connects TRBV28 to TRBJ2-3, with D maybe TRBD1 (6 bases). Germline CDR1 MDHEN, CDR2 SYDVKM. V lost 7 bases and J lost 2, with 13 bases in between. The length of the CDR3 is 14 residues. CDR3 DNA: TGTGCCAGCATCCAAGGGGGAAACACAGATACGCAGTATTTT. This encodes CASIQGGNTDTQYF.

This rearrangement joins TRBV18 to TRBJ2-5; the match to TRBD2 covers 10 bases. Germline values: CDR1 KGHSH, CDR2 LQKENI. J gave up 3 bases and V 3 bases, and 4 bases lay outside the gene matches. This CDR3 comprises 15 residues. The CDR3 nucleotides read TGTGCCAGCTCACCGCGGACTAGCGGAAAAGAGACCCAGTACTTC. It yields the protein CASSPRTSGKETQYF.

This clonotype was observed many times. The chain has TRBV27 and TRBJ2-2; D is uncertain. V lost 6 bases and J 6 bases, leaving 14 bases between the germline ends. From germline, CDR1 is MNHEY and CDR2 SMNVEV (reference sequence). This CDR3 comprises 14 residues. This chain's CDR3 is CASRNQARAGELFF. For the CDR3, the DNA is TGTGCCAGCAGGAACCAAGCAAGGGCCGGGGAGCTGTTTTTT.

This sequence joins TRBV11-1 and TRBJ2-7; D not resolved. Per the germline V gene, CDR1 is SGHAT and CDR2 is FQDESV (reference sequence). With 4 bases removed from V and 3 bases from J, the gap between germline ends came to 25 bases. The CDR3 covers 18 residues. The CDR3: CASSSAPVFLGKDYEQYF. CDR3 in DNA: TGTGCCAGCAGCTCCGCCCCGGTGTTTTTAGGCAAGGACTACGAGCAGTACTTC.

This clonotype was observed at least ten times. The rearrangement joins TRBV28 to TRBJ1-5; D is unresolved. Trimming removed 7 bases from V and 0 bases from J, with 13 bases in between. CDR1 is MDHEN and CDR2 is SYDVKM in the germline V gene. The length of the CDR3 is 15 residues. CDR3 sequence (DNA): TGTGCCAGCACCCTTTCGCAGTATAGCAATCAGCCCCAGCATTTT. It translates to CASTLSQYSNQPQHF.

This clonotype was seen repeatedly, ten times or more. This chain connects TRBV28 to TRBJ1-5; the D is unclear. Germline V gene lookup returns CDR1 MDHEN and CDR2 SYDVKM. The V and J ends lost 2 bases and 1 base respectively, with 3 bases between them. This CDR3 has 13 residues. CDR3 DNA: TGTGCCAGCAGTTTAGGGAGCAATCAGCCCCAGCATTTT. The encoded protein is CASSLGSNQPQHF.

This clonotype was recorded many times. This rearrangement joins TRBV20-1 to TRBJ2-1; 13 nucleotides agree with TRBD2. The CDR3 runs to 17 residues. The junction had 9 bases not matched to a gene; V was cut back by 3 bases and J by 4 bases. Germline lookup yields CDR1 DFQATT and CDR2 SNEGSKA (reference sequence). CDR3 nucleotides: TGCAGTGCTAGGTCGGCGGGGACTAGCGGGACATACAATGAGCAGTTCTTC. This gives the protein CSARSAGTSGTYNEQFF.

This clonotype was counted at least ten times. The CDR3 is CASSRESRNTEAFF. CDR3 DNA: TGTGCCAGCAGCCGAGAGAGCCGAAACACTGAAGCTTTCTTT. The chain joins TRBV4-2 to TRBJ1-1; D not resolved. Germline values: CDR1 LGHNA, CDR2 YNFKEQ. CDR3 size: 14 residues. The V end was cut by 4 bases, the J end by 2 bases, with 11 bases between.

The chain carries TRBV29-1 and TRBJ1-3, with D possibly being TRBD1 (6 bases). Looked up from germline, CDR1 is SQVTM and CDR2 is ANQGSEA. This CDR3 is 13 amino acids long. V was trimmed by 5 bases and J by 4 bases, leaving 12 bases between them. The CDR3 spells CSVFRGSGNTIYF. The CDR3 bases are TGCAGCGTTTTCAGGGGATCCGGAAACACCATATATTTT.

The V gene is TRBV27, the J gene TRBJ1-2; 11 positions match TRBD1. The CDR3 runs to 15 residues. Germline assignment: CDR1 MNHEY and CDR2 SMNVEV (reference sequence). With 5 bases clipped from V and 2 bases from J, the junction kept 4 bases outside the gene matches. In DNA, the CDR3 is TGTGCCAGCAGTCCTTGGGACAGGGGGAACTATGGCTACACCTTC. Translated: CASSPWDRGNYGYTF.

This clonotype was counted ten times or more. The chain combines TRBV5-1 with TRBJ2-2, with 7 bases fitting TRBD1. The CDR3 has 17 amino acids. Germline CDR1 SGHRS, CDR2 YFSETQ. V gave up 2 bases and J gave up 4 bases; unmatched junction bases: 11. Written as DNA, the CDR3 is TGCGCCAGCAGCTTCCCGACCGGGACAGAAGCCACCGGGGAGCTGTTTTTT. It is translated as CASSFPTGTEATGELFF.

This clonotype was seen a handful of times. V and J are TRBV4-1 and TRBJ1-4; no clear D. This CDR3 has 14 amino acids. CDR1 is MGHRA and CDR2 is YSYEKL in the germline V gene. V was clipped by 4 bases and J by 12 bases, with 18 bases between them. CDR3 coding DNA: TGCGCCAGCAGCCCCCTAGGCGAAGGGCAGGAACTGTTTTTT. Translated, it gives CASSPLGEGQELFF.

This clonotype was seen ten or more times. The chain is built from TRBV12-3 or TRBV12-4 and TRBJ2-1; the match to TRBD2 covers 12 bases. The CDR3 loop spans 19 amino acids. V was clipped by 2 bases and J by 4 bases; unmatched bases: 12. CDR3 loop: CASSLFWETSGGPYNEQFF. The CDR3 nucleotides read TGTGCCAGCAGTTTATTTTGGGAGACTAGCGGGGGCCCGTACAATGAGCAGTTCTTC.

The rearrangement links TRBV7-9 to TRBJ2-4; TRBD2 matches at 7 bases. V lost 5 bases to trimming and J lost 6 bases; unmatched junction nucleotides: 13. The CDR3 spans 16 residues. Germline assignment: CDR1 SEHNR and CDR2 FQNEAQ (reference sequence). The CDR3 is CASSPLGEGLGNIQYF. In DNA, the CDR3 is TGTGCCAGCAGCCCCTTGGGGGAGGGCCTAGGAAACATTCAGTACTTC.

V gene TRBV5-1 combines with J gene TRBJ2-1, with TRBD2 matching over 9 bases. CDR3 length: 15 amino acids. Unmatched junction bases numbered 2, after V lost 3 bases and J lost 1 base. Per the germline V gene, CDR1 is SGHRS and CDR2 is YFSETQ. The CDR3 sequence is CASSSGLASYNEQFF. CDR3 nucleotide sequence: TGCGCCAGCAGCTCGGGACTAGCTTCCTACAATGAGCAGTTCTTC. Filled out from reference TRBV5-1 and TRBJ2-1, the complete variable domain reads KAGVTQTPRYLIKTRGQQVTLSCSPISGHRSVSWYQQTPGQGLQFLFEYFSETQRNKGNFPGRFSGRQFSNSRSEMNVSTLELGDSALYLCASSSGLASYNEQFFGPGTRLTVL.

This clonotype was seen more than once but under ten times. V gene TRBV3-1 combines with J gene TRBJ2-5; 9 bases match TRBD2. V gave up 2 bases and J gave up 2 bases; unmatched junction bases: 3. The CDR3 totals 15 residues. Germline V gives CDR1 LGHDT, CDR2 YNNKEL (reference sequence). The CDR3 DNA sequence: TGTGCCAGCAGCCAAAGGGGACTAGCTCAAGAGACCCAGTACTTC. Protein: CASSQRGLAQETQYF.

This clonotype was seen a handful of times. V is TRBV6-4 and J is TRBJ2-1, with D hard to call. Germline V lookup: CDR1 MRHNA, CDR2 SNTAGT. V gave up 3 bases and J gave up 4 bases, with 7 bases separating them. The CDR3 consists of 13 residues. CDR3 nucleotides: TGTGCCAGCAGTGAAGGGATTTACAATGAGCAGTTCTTC. Its protein is CASSEGIYNEQFF.

The sample holds many counts of this clonotype. The V and J genes are TRBV11-3 and TRBJ2-2; D is undetermined. The length of the CDR3 is 14 residues. Germline V lookup: CDR1 SGHNT, CDR2 YENEEA. V was clipped by 5 bases and J by 6 bases, with 13 bases between them. The DNA for the CDR3 is TGTGCCAGCAGCCCGTTCGGTCGGGCCGGGGAGCTGTTTTTT. Amino acids: CASSPFGRAGELFF.